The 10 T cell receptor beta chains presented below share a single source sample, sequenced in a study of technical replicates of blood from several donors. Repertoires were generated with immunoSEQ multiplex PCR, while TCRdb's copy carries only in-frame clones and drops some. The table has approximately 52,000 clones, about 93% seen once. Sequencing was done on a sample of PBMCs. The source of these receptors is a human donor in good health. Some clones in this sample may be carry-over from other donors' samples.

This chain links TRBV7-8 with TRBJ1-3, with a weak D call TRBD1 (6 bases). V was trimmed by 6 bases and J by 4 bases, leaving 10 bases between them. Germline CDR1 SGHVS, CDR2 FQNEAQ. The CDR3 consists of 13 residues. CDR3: CASSGQLGNTIYF. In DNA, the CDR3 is TGTGCCAGCAGTGGACAGCTAGGAAACACCATATATTTT.

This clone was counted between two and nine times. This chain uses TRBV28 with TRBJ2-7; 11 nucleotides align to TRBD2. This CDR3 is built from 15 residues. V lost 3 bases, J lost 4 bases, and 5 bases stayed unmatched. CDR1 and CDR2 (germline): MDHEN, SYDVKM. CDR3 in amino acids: CASSFTSGSQYEQYF. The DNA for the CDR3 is TGTGCCAGCAGTTTTACTAGCGGGAGTCAATACGAGCAGTACTTC.

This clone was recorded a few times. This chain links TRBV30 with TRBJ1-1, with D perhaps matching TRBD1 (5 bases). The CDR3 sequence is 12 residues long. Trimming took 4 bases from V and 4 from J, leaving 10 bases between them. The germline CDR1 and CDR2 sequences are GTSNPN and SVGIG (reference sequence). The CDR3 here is CAWNGGGTEAFF. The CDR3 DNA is TGTGCCTGGAACGGGGGGGGCACTGAAGCTTTCTTT. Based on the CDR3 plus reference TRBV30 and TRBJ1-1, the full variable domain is SQTIHQWPATLVQPVGSPLSLECTVEGTSNPNLYWYRQAAGRGLQLLFYSVGIGQISSEVPQNLSASRPQDRQFILSSKKLLLSDSGFYLCAWNGGGTEAFFGQGTRLTVV.

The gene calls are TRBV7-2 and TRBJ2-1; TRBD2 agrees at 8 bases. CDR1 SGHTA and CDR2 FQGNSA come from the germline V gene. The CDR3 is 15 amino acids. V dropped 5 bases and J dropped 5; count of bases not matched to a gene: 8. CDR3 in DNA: TGTGCCAGCAGCCGGGTAGTAGCGGGGAACAATGAGCAGTTCTTC. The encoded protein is CASSRVVAGNNEQFF.

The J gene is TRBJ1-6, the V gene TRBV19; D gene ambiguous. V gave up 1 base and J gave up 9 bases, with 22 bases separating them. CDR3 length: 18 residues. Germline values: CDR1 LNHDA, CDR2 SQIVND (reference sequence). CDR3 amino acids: CASSIVHQMRAQGSPLHF. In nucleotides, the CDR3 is TGTGCCAGTAGTATAGTACATCAAATGCGGGCGCAAGGTTCACCCCTCCACTTT.

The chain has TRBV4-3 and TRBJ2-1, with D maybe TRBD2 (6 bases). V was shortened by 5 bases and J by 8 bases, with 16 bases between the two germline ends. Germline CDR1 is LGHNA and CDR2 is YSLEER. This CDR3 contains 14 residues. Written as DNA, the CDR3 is TGCGCCAGCAGCACCCCCGGGAGAGGATATGAGCAGTTCTTC. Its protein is CASSTPGRGYEQFF.

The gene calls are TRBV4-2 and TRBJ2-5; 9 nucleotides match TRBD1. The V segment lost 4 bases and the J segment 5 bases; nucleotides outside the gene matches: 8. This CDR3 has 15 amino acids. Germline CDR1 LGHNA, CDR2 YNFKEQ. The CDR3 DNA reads TGTGCCAGCAGCCCCCAGACAGGGGGTCTTGAGACCCAGTACTTC. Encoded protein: CASSPQTGGLETQYF.

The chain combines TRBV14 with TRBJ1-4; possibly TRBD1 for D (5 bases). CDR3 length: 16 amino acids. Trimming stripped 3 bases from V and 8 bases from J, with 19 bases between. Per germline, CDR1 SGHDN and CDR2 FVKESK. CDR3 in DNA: TGTGCCAGCAGCCACGCTGACGGCAGGGCATCAGAAAAACTGTTTTTT. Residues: CASSHADGRASEKLFF.

CDR3 loop: CASSLGGGVSETQYF. The CDR3 DNA is TGTGCCAGCAGCTTAGGAGGGGGCGTATCAGAGACCCAGTACTTC. V and J are TRBV5-4 and TRBJ2-5; weak D call: TRBD1 (7 bases). Germline V gene sequence: CDR1 SGHNT, CDR2 YYREEE (reference sequence). V shed 2 bases and J shed 4 bases, with 15 bases lying between them. The CDR3 extends over 15 amino acids. Full variable domain (rest looked up from reference TRBV5-4 and TRBJ2-5): ETGVTQSPTHLIKTRGQQVTLRCSSQSGHNTVSWYQQALGQGPQFIFQYYREEENGRGNFPPRFSGLQFPNYSSELNVNALELDDSALYLCASSLGGGVSETQYFGPGTRLLVL.

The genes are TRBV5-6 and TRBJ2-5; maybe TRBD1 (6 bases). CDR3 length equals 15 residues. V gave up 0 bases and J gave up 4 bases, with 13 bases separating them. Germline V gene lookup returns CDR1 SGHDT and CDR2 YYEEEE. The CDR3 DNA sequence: TGTGCCAGCAGCTTGGATCTGGCCAGGGGAGAGACCCAGTACTTC. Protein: CASSLDLARGETQYF.